A single sample is the source of the 26 T cell receptor beta chains below, sequenced in a study of blood T cell repertoires in COVID-19. TCRdb keeps only in-frame clones here, not all; method: immunoSEQ multiplex PCR. This table holds 350,000 to 400,000 clones, roughly 92% found once. The specimen was PBMCs or T cells enriched from blood (not recorded which). These TCRs come from a woman in her thirties or forties who had been exposed to COVID-19.

The J gene is TRBJ1-2, the V gene TRBV19, with 8 bases lining up with TRBD1. Germline CDR1 and CDR2: LNHDA and SQIVND (reference sequence). Trimming removed 3 bases from V and 4 bases from J; junction bases left unmatched: 7. The length of the CDR3 is 15 residues. This CDR3 is CASSIGGQVPYGYTF. CDR3 sequence (DNA): TGTGCCAGTAGTATCGGGGGACAGGTCCCCTATGGCTACACCTTC.

The chain links TRBV12-3 or TRBV12-4 to TRBJ1-4, with D unresolved. V was pared by 5 bases and J by 8 bases, with 9 bases between. The CDR3 is made up of 12 amino acids. The DNA for the CDR3 is TGTGCCAGCAGTGCCCTCGCGGAAAAACTGTTTTTT. Residues: CASSALAEKLFF.

V and J are TRBV19 and TRBJ1-2; no definite D call. Trimming left V 7 bases short and J 8 bases short, with 11 bases between. From germline, CDR1 is LNHDA and CDR2 SQIVND (reference sequence). The CDR3 runs 11 residues. CDR3 amino acids: CASITGSGYTF. CDR3 bases: TGTGCCAGTATTACCGGGTCGGGCTACACCTTC.

This chain connects TRBV7-2 to TRBJ2-1, with 8 bases lining up with TRBD1. The CDR3 is 18 amino acids. J was trimmed by 6 bases and V by 1 base; bases with no gene match: 14. Per the germline V gene, CDR1 is SGHTA and CDR2 is FQGNSA. CDR3 DNA: TGTGCCAGCAGCTTAGTTAGTGGGGGAACAGGGGGTCGCAATGAGCAGTTCTTC. Its translation is CASSLVSGGTGGRNEQFF.

This chain links TRBV10-3 with TRBJ1-2; no reliable D call. The germline V and J ends were trimmed by 6 bases and 7 bases, with 15 bases remaining between them. CDR1 and CDR2 from the germline V gene are ENHRY and SYGVKD. The CDR3 has 13 residues. The CDR3 DNA reads TGTGCCATCAGCACAGTGCAGGATCCTGGCTACACCTTC. As protein: CAISTVQDPGYTF.

The chain recombines TRBV5-1 with TRBJ1-5; tentative D call: TRBD1 (5 bases). CDR1 is SGHRS, CDR2 YFSETQ, per germline. This CDR3 has 15 amino acids. Trimming took 0 bases from V and 0 from J, leaving 7 bases between them. CDR3 region: CASSLGTLSNQPQHF. The CDR3 bases are TGCGCCAGCAGCTTGGGGACACTTAGCAATCAGCCCCAGCATTTT.

The chain combines TRBV30 with TRBJ2-2; 7 bases line up with TRBD2. The V segment lost 0 bases and the J segment 7 bases; nucleotides outside the gene matches: 5. This CDR3 has 14 amino acids. The germline V gene encodes CDR1 GTSNPN and CDR2 SVGIG (reference sequence). CDR3 bases: TGTGCCTGGAGTGTAGCGGGAAGCGGCGGGGAGCTGTTTTTT. Protein: CAWSVAGSGGELFF.

The rearrangement links TRBV12-3 or TRBV12-4 to TRBJ2-5; D call uncertain. This CDR3 has 13 residues. The ends were cut back, 5 bases at V and 5 bases at J, with 12 bases in the middle. CDR3 in DNA: TGTGCCAGCAGTCACCGAAGAGAGGAGACCCAGTACTTC. Its translation: CASSHRREETQYF.

CDR3: CASSPLGGDTEAFF. In DNA form, the CDR3 reads TGTGCCAGCAGCCCCCTGGGGGGGGACACTGAAGCTTTCTTT. The chain couples TRBV7-9 to TRBJ1-1; perhaps TRBD1 as D (5 bases). Germline values: CDR1 SEHNR, CDR2 FQNEAQ (reference sequence). Trimming pared 5 bases from V and 3 bases from J, leaving 13 bases between. The CDR3 is made up of 14 amino acids.

The gene calls are TRBV7-9 and TRBJ2-7; 13 bases are a match to TRBD2. Unmatched junction bases numbered 4, after V lost 1 base and J lost 4 bases. Germline V gene sequence: CDR1 SEHNR, CDR2 FQNEAQ (reference sequence). The CDR3 covers 16 residues. The CDR3 reads CASSLGTGLAGYEQYF. The CDR3 nucleotides are TGTGCCAGCAGCTTAGGAACGGGACTAGCGGGATACGAGCAGTACTTC.

This chain joins TRBV6-5 and TRBJ1-1, with D uncertain. This CDR3 is 13 amino acids long. With 6 bases removed from V and 3 bases from J, the gap between germline ends came to 11 bases. CDR1 and CDR2 from the germline V gene are MNHEY and SVGAGI. CDR3 sequence (DNA): TGTGCCAGCAGCGGCAGGCCTGACACTGAAGCTTTCTTT. This codes for CASSGRPDTEAFF.

This clone was counted once. This sequence joins TRBV18 and TRBJ2-5; unclear D gene. This CDR3 has 14 residues. V lost 2 bases to trimming and J lost 1 base, with 8 bases between them. CDR1 is KGHSH and CDR2 is LQKENI in the germline V gene. CDR3 in DNA: TGTGCCAGCTCACCAACAACACCCCAAGAGACCCAGTACTTC. The encoded protein is CASSPTTPQETQYF.

J is TRBJ1-5 and V is TRBV19; D is possibly TRBD1 (6 bases). V lost 6 bases to trimming and J lost 5 bases, with 17 bases between them. The CDR3 sequence is 15 residues long. CDR1 and CDR2 from the germline V gene are LNHDA and SQIVND (reference sequence). In DNA form, the CDR3 reads TGTGCCAGTAGCCGTACAGGGCCCTTTTATCAGCCCCAGCATTTT. It is translated as CASSRTGPFYQPQHF.

The V and J genes are TRBV4-3 and TRBJ1-5; TRBD1 matches at 11 bases. Germline V gene sequence: CDR1 LGHNA, CDR2 YSLEER. Trimming at V came to 4 bases and at J to 7 bases, leaving 3 bases not matched to a gene. The CDR3 length is 14 residues. CDR3 loop: CASSPGTGGQPQHF. The CDR3 coding sequence is TGCGCCAGCAGCCCTGGGACAGGGGGACAGCCCCAGCATTTT.

The chain joins TRBV7-6 to TRBJ2-3; TRBD1 is a possible D gene (6 bases). Germline lookup yields CDR1 SGHVS and CDR2 FNYEAQ. V lost 3 bases and J lost 6, with 19 bases in between. The CDR3 totals 16 residues. The CDR3 here is CASSLGLGIQGDTQYF. The CDR3 nucleotides are TGTGCCAGCAGCTTGGGCTTGGGAATTCAGGGGGATACGCAGTATTTT.

This clone showed up just a few times. The chain links TRBV3-1 (or the pseudogene TRBV3-2) to TRBJ2-1; D is perhaps TRBD2 (5 bases). Germline loops: CDR1 LGHDT, CDR2 YNNKEL (reference sequence). The CDR3 has 12 amino acids. V was cut by 8 bases and J by 7 bases, with 12 bases left in between. The CDR3 spells CASSVERNEQFF. In DNA, the CDR3 is TGTGCCAGCTCCGTAGAGCGGAATGAGCAGTTCTTC.

The genes are TRBV27 and TRBJ2-7; 10 positions agree with TRBD1. The germline gives CDR1 MNHEY, CDR2 SMNVEV (reference sequence). With 5 bases clipped from V and 4 bases from J, the junction kept 8 bases outside the gene matches. This CDR3 has 15 residues. In DNA, the CDR3 is TGTGCCAGCAGTACGAGAGGGACAGGGGATTACGAGCAGTACTTC. Translating it yields CASSTRGTGDYEQYF.

This chain connects TRBV19 to TRBJ1-5; TRBD1 matches 8 bases. This CDR3 is 17 amino acids long. V was clipped by 3 bases and J by 1 base; unmatched bases: 8. Germline CDR1 reads LNHDA; CDR2 reads SQIVND (reference sequence). This CDR3 is CASSIRGQVGSNQPQHF. The CDR3 coding sequence is TGTGCCAGTAGTATCCGGGGACAGGTTGGGAGCAATCAGCCCCAGCATTTT.

Only one count was recorded for this clone. J is TRBJ2-6 and V is TRBV5-5; weak D call: TRBD1 (5 bases). The CDR3 sequence is 16 residues long. Germline V gene data show CDR1 as SGHKS and CDR2 as YYEKEE (reference sequence). V was cut by 4 bases and J by 4 bases, with 15 bases left in between. CDR3 DNA: TGTGCCAGCAGCCGCGCTTTGGGGCAAGGGGCCAACGTCCTGACTTTC. This translates into CASSRALGQGANVLTF. The complete variable domain, with remaining parts taken from reference TRBV5-5 and TRBJ2-6, reads DAGVTQSPTHLIKTRGQQVTLRCSPISGHKSVSWYQQVLGQGPQFIFQYYEKEERGRGNFPDRFSARQFPNYSSELNVNALLLGDSALYLCASSRALGQGANVLTFGAGSRLTVL.

The rearrangement links TRBV6-1 to TRBJ2-3; D not certain. Germline V gene sequence: CDR1 MNHNS, CDR2 SASEGT. V shed 2 bases and J shed 7 bases, with 10 bases lying between them. There are 13 residues in the CDR3. The DNA of the CDR3 is TGTGCCAGCAGTGAACAGTCCACGAATACGCAGTATTTT. It is translated as CASSEQSTNTQYF.

This clone was counted a single time. A junction end diverges from the germline sequence, so it may reflect a read error. CDR3 nucleotide sequence: TGTGCCAGCAGCTTAGTAGAGGGGGAAGGTTTCTTT. Its translation is CASSLVEGEGFF. This chain links TRBV7-9 with TRBJ1-1; the D gene is possibly TRBD1 (6 bases). CDR1 and CDR2 from the germline V gene are SEHNR and FQNEAQ (reference sequence). The CDR3 covers 12 residues.

V gene TRBV6-5 combines with J gene TRBJ2-1, with TRBD2 identical over 9 bases. Germline V CDR1 and CDR2: MNHEY, SVGAGI. V dropped 7 bases and J dropped 15; count of bases not matched to a gene: 13. The CDR3 spans 13 residues. CDR3 bases: TGTGCCAGCATCGGGATGGCGGGGGGGCCTGGGTTCTTC. Its translation: CASIGMAGGPGFF.

This clone qualifies as medium-sized. The V gene is TRBV20-1, the J gene TRBJ1-1; D call uncertain. The germline V gene has CDR1 DFQATT and CDR2 SNEGSKA (reference sequence). The CDR3 loop spans 11 amino acids. Deletions cut 2 bases from V and 7 bases from J, with 8 bases between. CDR3 residues: CSARSPHEAFF. CDR3 nucleotide sequence: TGCAGTGCTAGAAGCCCGCATGAAGCTTTCTTT.

The chain is built from TRBV9 and TRBJ1-1; D is perhaps TRBD1 (5 bases). The CDR3 spans 13 residues. Trimming pared 4 bases from V and 5 bases from J, leaving 12 bases between. Germline CDR1 and CDR2: SGDLS and YYNGEE. CDR3 nucleotide sequence: TGTGCCAGCAGCCCGGGACTCGGAACTGAAGCTTTCTTT. Protein sequence: CASSPGLGTEAFF.

The genes are TRBV6-5 and TRBJ1-2, with D uncertain. V lost 0 bases to trimming and J lost 1 base, with 6 bases between them. This CDR3 comprises 14 residues. Germline V CDR1 and CDR2: MNHEY, SVGAGI. In DNA form, the CDR3 reads TGTGCCAGCAGTTACTCGGCTCTTAACTATGGCTACACCTTC. Encoded protein: CASSYSALNYGYTF.

The rearrangement joins TRBV7-2 to TRBJ2-7, with TRBD1 as a possible D gene (6 bases). Trimming removed 4 bases from V and 4 bases from J, with 17 bases in between. The CDR3 sequence is 15 residues long. Germline V lookup: CDR1 SGHTA, CDR2 FQGNSA. The CDR3 region has the DNA TGTGCCAGCAGCTCCTTAGGGGGTTTTAGGTACGAGCAGTACTTC. Translated, it gives CASSSLGGFRYEQYF. The full variable domain, in which reference TRBV7-2 and TRBJ2-7 provide the parts outside the CDR3, is GAGVSQSPSNKVTEKGKDVELRCDPISGHTALYWYRQSLGQGLEFLIYFQGNSAPDKSGLPSDRFSAERTGGSVSTLTIQRTQQEDSAVYLCASSSLGGFRYEQYFGPGTRLTVT.